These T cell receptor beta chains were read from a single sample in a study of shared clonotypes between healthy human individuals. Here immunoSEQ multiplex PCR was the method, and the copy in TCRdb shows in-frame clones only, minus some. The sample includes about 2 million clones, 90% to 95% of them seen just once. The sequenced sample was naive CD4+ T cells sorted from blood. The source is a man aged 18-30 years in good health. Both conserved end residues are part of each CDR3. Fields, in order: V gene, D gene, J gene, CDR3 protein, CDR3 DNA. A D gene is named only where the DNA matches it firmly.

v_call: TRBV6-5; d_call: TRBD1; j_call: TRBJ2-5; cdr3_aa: CASKGPGGKETQYF; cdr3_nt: TGTGCCAGCAAAGGGCCAGGGGGTAAAGAGACCCAGTACTTC
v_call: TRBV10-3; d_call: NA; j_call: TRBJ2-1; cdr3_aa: CAISVTGRTSYNEQFF; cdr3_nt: TGTGCCATCAGTGTAACGGGGAGGACCTCCTACAATGAGCAGTTCTTC
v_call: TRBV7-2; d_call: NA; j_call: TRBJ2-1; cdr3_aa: CASSLDVGPRNEQFF; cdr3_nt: TGTGCCAGCAGCTTAGATGTGGGCCCTAGGAATGAGCAGTTCTTC
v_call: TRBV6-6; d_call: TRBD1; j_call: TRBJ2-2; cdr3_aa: CASSSGTGVNTGELFF; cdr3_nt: TGTGCCAGCAGTTCCGGGACAGGGGTAAACACCGGGGAGCTGTTTTTT
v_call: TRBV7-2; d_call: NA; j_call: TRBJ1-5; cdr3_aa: CASSLEQRANQPQHF; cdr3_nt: TGTGCCAGCAGCTTAGAACAGCGGGCCAATCAGCCCCAGCATTTT
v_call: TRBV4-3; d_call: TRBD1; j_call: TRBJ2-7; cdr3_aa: CASSREGGYWDEQYF; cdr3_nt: TGCGCCAGCAGCCGCGAAGGGGGCTACTGGGACGAGCAGTACTTC
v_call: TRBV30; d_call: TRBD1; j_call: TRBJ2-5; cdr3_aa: CAWSTGARQETQYF; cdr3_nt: TGTGCCTGGAGTACAGGGGCTAGACAAGAGACCCAGTACTTC
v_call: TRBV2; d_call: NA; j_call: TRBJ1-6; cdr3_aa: CASRGDFPVFTPLHF; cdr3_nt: TGTGCCAGCAGAGGCGACTTCCCCGTATTCACACCCCTCCACTTT
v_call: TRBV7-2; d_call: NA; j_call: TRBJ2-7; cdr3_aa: CASRYQVGGLYEQYF; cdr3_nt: TGTGCCAGCAGATATCAAGTCGGGGGCTTGTACGAGCAGTACTTC
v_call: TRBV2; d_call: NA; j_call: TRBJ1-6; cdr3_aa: CASSELASSSPLHF; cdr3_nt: TGTGCCAGCAGTGAATTGGCCTCTAGTTCACCCCTCCACTTT
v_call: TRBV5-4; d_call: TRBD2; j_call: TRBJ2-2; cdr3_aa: CASSPEAGGGTGELFF; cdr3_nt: TGTGCCAGCAGTCCTGAAGCGGGAGGAGGCACCGGGGAGCTGTTTTTT
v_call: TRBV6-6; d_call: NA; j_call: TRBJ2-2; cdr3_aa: CASSQSGTGELFF; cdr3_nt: TGTGCCAGCAGTCAGAGCGGTACCGGGGAGCTGTTTTTT
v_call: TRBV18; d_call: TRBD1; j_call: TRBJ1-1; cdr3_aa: CASSPVLQGAALGTEAFF; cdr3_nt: TGTGCCAGCTCACCAGTTTTGCAGGGGGCGGCTCTTGGCACTGAAGCTTTCTTT
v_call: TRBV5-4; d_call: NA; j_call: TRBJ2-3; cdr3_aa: CASSLDVTDTQYF; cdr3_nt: TGTGCCAGCAGCTTGGACGTGACAGATACGCAGTATTTT
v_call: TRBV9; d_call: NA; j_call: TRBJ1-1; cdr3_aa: CASSGQTGGNTEAFF; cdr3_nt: TGTGCCAGCAGCGGCCAGACAGGCGGGAACACTGAAGCTTTCTTT